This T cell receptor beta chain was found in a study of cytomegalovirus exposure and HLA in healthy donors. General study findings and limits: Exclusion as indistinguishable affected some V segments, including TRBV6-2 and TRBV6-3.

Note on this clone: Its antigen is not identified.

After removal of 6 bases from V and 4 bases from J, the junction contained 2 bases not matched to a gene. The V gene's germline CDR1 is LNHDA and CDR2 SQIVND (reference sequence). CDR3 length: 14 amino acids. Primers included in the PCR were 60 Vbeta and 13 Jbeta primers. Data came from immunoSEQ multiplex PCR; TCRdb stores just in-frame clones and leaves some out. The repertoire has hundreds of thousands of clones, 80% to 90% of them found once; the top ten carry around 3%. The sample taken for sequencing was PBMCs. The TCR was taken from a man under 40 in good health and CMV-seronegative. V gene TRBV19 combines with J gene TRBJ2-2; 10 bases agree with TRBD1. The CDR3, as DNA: TGTGCCAGTAGGGACAGGGGGGTCACCGGGGAGCTGTTTTTT. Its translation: CASRDRGVTGELFF.